These T cell receptor beta chains were read from a single sample in a study of blood T cell repertoires in COVID-19. Profiling relied on immunoSEQ multiplex PCR, and the TCRdb table lists in-frame clones only, not all of them. Counted here are roughly 500,000 clones, less than 90% occurring once; the ten biggest clones make up under 9.5%. Specimen: PBMCs or T cells enriched from blood (not recorded which). The receptors come from a woman aged 55-75 years who had recovered from COVID-19. CDR3s include the opening cysteine and the closing phenylalanine or tryptophan. A D gene is named only where the DNA matches it firmly. The size field is filled for only some rows; it gives once, few, many or a size class.

cdr3_aa: CASSLEGGTYGYTF
cdr3_nt: TGTGCCAGCAGCTTGGAGGGAGGGACCTATGGCTACACCTTC
j_call: TRBJ1-2
v_call: TRBV5-4
clone_size: NA
d_call: NA

cdr3_aa: CATSRESPGGLGEAFF
cdr3_nt: TGTGCCACCAGCAGAGAATCCCCCGGCGGATTGGGTGAAGCTTTCTTT
j_call: TRBJ1-1
v_call: TRBV15
clone_size: NA
d_call: NA

cdr3_aa: CASASDRGAGYGYTF
cdr3_nt: TGTGCTAGTGCCTCGGACAGGGGAGCAGGATATGGCTACACCTTC
j_call: TRBJ1-2
v_call: TRBV12-5
clone_size: NA
d_call: TRBD1

cdr3_aa: CASSEQGHYGYTF
cdr3_nt: TGTGCCAGCAGTGAACAGGGGCATTATGGCTACACCTTC
j_call: TRBJ1-2
v_call: TRBV25-1
clone_size: once
d_call: NA

cdr3_aa: CASSALAAPPQETQYF
cdr3_nt: TGTGCCAGCAGCGCCCTAGCGGCGCCCCCCCAAGAGACCCAGTACTTC
j_call: TRBJ2-5
v_call: TRBV6-2/TRBV6-3
clone_size: once
d_call: TRBD2

cdr3_aa: CASRTGVQETQYF
cdr3_nt: TGTGCCAGCAGGACAGGGGTTCAAGAGACCCAGTACTTC
j_call: TRBJ2-5
v_call: TRBV7-2
clone_size: NA
d_call: TRBD1

cdr3_aa: CASSLRGVGTDTQYF
cdr3_nt: TGTGCCAGCAGCCTCCGCGGGGTAGGCACAGATACGCAGTATTTT
j_call: TRBJ2-3
v_call: TRBV11-3
clone_size: NA
d_call: NA

cdr3_aa: CASSQDMGQSSYNEQFF
cdr3_nt: TGTGCCAGCAGCCAAGATATGGGCCAGAGCTCCTACAATGAGCAGTTCTTC
j_call: TRBJ2-1
v_call: TRBV3-1/TRBV3-2
clone_size: NA
d_call: NA

cdr3_aa: CASSYSPNFIQPQHF
cdr3_nt: TGTGCCAGCAGTTACTCACCGAACTTTATTCAGCCCCAGCATTTT
j_call: TRBJ1-5
v_call: TRBV6-5
clone_size: NA
d_call: NA

cdr3_aa: CASSFAGLPATNEKLFF
cdr3_nt: TGCGCCAGCAGCTTCGCCGGTTTGCCCGCAACTAATGAAAAACTGTTTTTT
j_call: TRBJ1-4
v_call: TRBV5-1
clone_size: once
d_call: NA

cdr3_aa: CATSDNQGGTGELFF
cdr3_nt: TGTGCCACCAGTGATAATCAGGGAGGCACCGGGGAGCTGTTTTTT
j_call: TRBJ2-2
v_call: TRBV24-1
clone_size: NA
d_call: NA

cdr3_aa: CASSTVPTGGGEAFF
cdr3_nt: TGTGCCAGCAGCACCGTCCCAACAGGGGGCGGTGAAGCTTTCTTT
j_call: TRBJ1-1
v_call: TRBV9
clone_size: few
d_call: TRBD1

cdr3_aa: CASSEGGAGYTF
cdr3_nt: TGTGCCAGCAGTGAAGGCGGGGCTGGCTACACCTTC
j_call: TRBJ1-2
v_call: TRBV6-1
clone_size: once
d_call: NA

cdr3_aa: CASRGLAGDSYYGYTF
cdr3_nt: TGTGCCAGCAGGGGTCTAGCAGGGGACAGCTACTATGGCTACACCTTC
j_call: TRBJ1-2
v_call: TRBV11-3
clone_size: NA
d_call: TRBD1

cdr3_aa: CASSESHGRAYGYTF
cdr3_nt: TGTGCCAGCAGCGAGAGCCACGGCAGGGCCTATGGCTACACCTTC
j_call: TRBJ1-2
v_call: TRBV9
clone_size: NA
d_call: NA

cdr3_aa: CASTGLAGFEQFF
cdr3_nt: TGTGCCAGTACGGGACTAGCGGGCTTTGAGCAGTTCTTC
j_call: TRBJ2-1
v_call: TRBV19
clone_size: NA
d_call: TRBD2

cdr3_aa: CAISELAENSPLHF
cdr3_nt: TGTGCCATCAGTGAGTTGGCAGAAAATTCACCCCTCCACTTT
j_call: TRBJ1-6
v_call: TRBV10-3
clone_size: NA
d_call: NA

cdr3_aa: CASSSSWGSTGELFF
cdr3_nt: TGTGCCAGCAGTTCTAGCTGGGGTAGCACCGGGGAGCTGTTTTTT
j_call: TRBJ2-2
v_call: TRBV27
clone_size: NA
d_call: NA

cdr3_aa: CASSTRQGARANYGYTF
cdr3_nt: TGCGCCAGCAGCACCCGACAGGGGGCGAGAGCTAACTATGGCTACACCTTC
j_call: TRBJ1-2
v_call: TRBV4-1
clone_size: NA
d_call: TRBD1

cdr3_aa: CASTSGTGVYNEQFF
cdr3_nt: TGTGCCAGCACCTCCGGGACAGGGGTCTACAATGAGCAGTTCTTC
j_call: TRBJ2-1
v_call: TRBV5-6
clone_size: NA
d_call: TRBD1

cdr3_aa: CASSKAPGQRAFF
cdr3_nt: TGTGCCAGCAGCAAGGCCCCGGGACAGAGGGCTTTCTTT
j_call: TRBJ1-1
v_call: TRBV7-2
clone_size: NA
d_call: TRBD1

cdr3_aa: CASSLLLAGPRTDTQYF
cdr3_nt: TGTGCCAGCAGCTTGCTGCTAGCGGGGCCCCGCACAGATACGCAGTATTTT
j_call: TRBJ2-3
v_call: TRBV5-4
clone_size: NA
d_call: TRBD2

cdr3_aa: CASSQTEAGELFF
cdr3_nt: TGTGCCAGCAGCCAAACGGAGGCCGGGGAGCTGTTTTTT
j_call: TRBJ2-2
v_call: TRBV3-1/TRBV3-2
clone_size: once
d_call: NA

cdr3_aa: CASSQVGLAGPGDTQYF
cdr3_nt: TGTGCCAGCAGCCAAGTGGGGCTAGCGGGCCCTGGGGATACGCAGTATTTT
j_call: TRBJ2-3
v_call: TRBV3-1/TRBV3-2
clone_size: NA
d_call: TRBD2

cdr3_aa: CASSVVKYDSEAFF
cdr3_nt: TGTGCCAGCAGCGTAGTAAAATACGACAGCGAAGCTTTCTTT
j_call: TRBJ1-1
v_call: TRBV9
clone_size: NA
d_call: NA

cdr3_aa: CASSPKGPATQYF
cdr3_nt: TGTGCCAGCAGCCCCAAGGGGCCGGCGACCCAGTACTTC
j_call: TRBJ2-5
v_call: TRBV7-9
clone_size: NA
d_call: NA

cdr3_aa: CASSRTSGDTYEQYF
cdr3_nt: TGTGCCAGCAGCCGGACTAGCGGGGATACCTACGAGCAGTACTTC
j_call: TRBJ2-7
v_call: TRBV6-2/TRBV6-3
clone_size: NA
d_call: TRBD2

cdr3_aa: CASSVIGENEQFF
cdr3_nt: TGCGCCAGCAGTGTGATCGGGGAAAATGAGCAGTTCTTC
j_call: TRBJ2-1
v_call: TRBV10-1
clone_size: NA
d_call: NA

cdr3_aa: CASSLDRSTDTQYF
cdr3_nt: TGTGCCAGCAGCTTAGATCGGAGCACAGATACGCAGTATTTT
j_call: TRBJ2-3
v_call: TRBV11-3
clone_size: NA
d_call: NA

cdr3_aa: CASSQGGSGNGYTF
cdr3_nt: TGTGCCAGCAGCCAAGGAGGCAGTGGAAATGGCTACACCTTC
j_call: TRBJ1-2
v_call: TRBV3-1/TRBV3-2
clone_size: NA
d_call: NA

cdr3_aa: CAISARAGGFGTDTQYF
cdr3_nt: TGTGCCATCAGTGCGAGGGCAGGGGGCTTTGGGACAGATACGCAGTATTTT
j_call: TRBJ2-3
v_call: TRBV10-3
clone_size: NA
d_call: TRBD1

cdr3_aa: CASRVQGAGYGYTF
cdr3_nt: TGTGCCAGCAGGGTACAGGGGGCTGGCTATGGCTACACCTTC
j_call: TRBJ1-2
v_call: TRBV2
clone_size: NA
d_call: TRBD1

cdr3_aa: CASGLNSYNEQFF
cdr3_nt: TGTGCCAGCGGGCTAAACTCCTACAATGAGCAGTTCTTC
j_call: TRBJ2-1
v_call: TRBV2
clone_size: NA
d_call: NA

cdr3_aa: CATLSSGNTIYF
cdr3_nt: TGTGCCACCTTGTCCTCTGGAAACACCATATATTTT
j_call: TRBJ1-3
v_call: TRBV10-3
clone_size: NA
d_call: NA

cdr3_aa: CASSSNRGREEPQHF
cdr3_nt: TGTGCCAGCAGTTCCAACAGGGGGCGCGAAGAGCCCCAGCATTTT
j_call: TRBJ1-5
v_call: TRBV7-2
clone_size: NA
d_call: TRBD1

cdr3_aa: CASSQGDRVYNSPLHF
cdr3_nt: TGCGCCAGCAGCCAAGGTGACAGGGTCTATAATTCACCCCTCCACTTT
j_call: TRBJ1-6
v_call: TRBV4-1
clone_size: NA
d_call: TRBD1

cdr3_aa: CACQRARGEKLFF
cdr3_nt: TGTGCCTGCCAGAGGGCGCGGGGTGAAAAACTGTTTTTT
j_call: TRBJ1-4
v_call: TRBV19
clone_size: NA
d_call: NA

cdr3_aa: CASSFLRLSSYNEQFF
cdr3_nt: TGTGCCAGCAGCTTCCTTCGACTGAGCTCCTACAATGAGCAGTTCTTC
j_call: TRBJ2-1
v_call: TRBV7-2
clone_size: NA
d_call: NA

cdr3_aa: CASSSDRGVYGYTF
cdr3_nt: TGTGCCAGCAGCTCGGACAGGGGCGTCTATGGCTACACCTTC
j_call: TRBJ1-2
v_call: TRBV7-9
clone_size: NA
d_call: TRBD1

cdr3_aa: CASSPRPSGGPGGANVLTF
cdr3_nt: TGTGCCAGCAGCCCAAGACCTAGCGGGGGGCCCGGTGGGGCCAACGTCCTGACTTTC
j_call: TRBJ2-6
v_call: TRBV7-9
clone_size: NA
d_call: TRBD2

cdr3_aa: CSVEGGDFSTDTQYF
cdr3_nt: TGCAGCGTTGAGGGCGGGGACTTTAGCACAGATACGCAGTATTTT
j_call: TRBJ2-3
v_call: TRBV29-1
clone_size: once
d_call: NA

cdr3_aa: CASSLGGGVKNNYGYTF
cdr3_nt: TGTGCCAGCAGCTTGGGGGGAGGAGTAAAGAATAACTATGGCTACACCTTC
j_call: TRBJ1-2
v_call: TRBV5-4
clone_size: once
d_call: NA

cdr3_aa: CAWIRNTEAFF
cdr3_nt: TGTGCCTGGATTCGGAACACTGAAGCTTTCTTT
j_call: TRBJ1-1
v_call: TRBV30
clone_size: NA
d_call: NA

cdr3_aa: CASSGRALGSPLHF
cdr3_nt: TGTGCCAGTAGTGGCAGGGCTCTTGGTTCACCCCTCCACTTT
j_call: TRBJ1-6
v_call: TRBV19
clone_size: few
d_call: NA

cdr3_aa: CATGTGISTDTQYF
cdr3_nt: TGTGCCACCGGGACAGGAATAAGCACAGATACGCAGTATTTT
j_call: TRBJ2-3
v_call: TRBV14
clone_size: NA
d_call: TRBD1

cdr3_aa: CASSGTAAPNEKLFF
cdr3_nt: TGTGCCAGCAGTGGGACAGCAGCCCCCAATGAAAAACTGTTTTTT
j_call: TRBJ1-4
v_call: TRBV6-2/TRBV6-3
clone_size: NA
d_call: TRBD1